This is a list of T cell receptor beta chains from one sample in a study of blood T cells in healthy people across ages. MiXCR was run by TCRdb on the 5' RACE reads, yielding one entry per CDR3 protein. The sample has roughly 800,000 distinct CDR3 sequences, approximately 25% seen once. This sample was shared with a second study, whose subject was T cells of mothers and their children.

Sequenced material: blood. These receptors were collected from a boy younger than 18 in good health. CDR3s include the opening cysteine and the closing phenylalanine or tryptophan. The D gene is left open where the match is weak. Some rows have no size entry. The others give once, few or many, or a class for an expanded clone.

j_gene,v_gene,d_gene,abundance,CDR3aa,CDR3nt
TRBJ2-5,TRBV20-1,TRBD1,NA,CSAGLRQGPKETQYF,TGCAGTGCTGGACTCCGACAGGGTCCCAAAGAGACCCAGTACTTC
TRBJ1-1,TRBV6-4,TRBD1,few,CASSLRPGTGDLSTEAFF,TGTGCCAGCAGCCTTCGCCCCGGGACAGGGGATCTGAGCACTGAAGCTTTCTTT
TRBJ2-1,TRBV9,NA,NA,CASSPFSQGNEQFF,TGTGCCAGCAGCCCCTTCTCCCAGGGCAATGAGCAGTTCTTC
TRBJ1-2,TRBV5-1,TRBD1,NA,CASSWGQTNYGYTF,TGCGCCAGCAGCTGGGGACAGACTAACTATGGCTACACCTTC
TRBJ2-3,TRBV2,TRBD2,NA,CASSGTSGIDTQYF,TGTGCCAGCTCCGGGACTAGCGGGATCGATACGCAGTATTTT
TRBJ2-1,TRBV9,NA,NA,CASSAFNEQFF,TGTGCCAGCAGCGCCTTCAATGAGCAGTTCTTC
TRBJ1-5,TRBV20-1,TRBD1,NA,CSARGRQGGQPQHF,TGCAGTGCTAGGGGTCGACAGGGAGGGCAGCCCCAGCATTTT
TRBJ1-2,TRBV10-3,NA,NA,CAIRDTNYGYTF,TGTGCCATCAGGGACACTAACTATGGCTACACCTTC
TRBJ2-5,TRBV9,NA,NA,CASKPNPYQETQYF,TGTGCCAGCAAGCCTAACCCGTACCAAGAGACCCAGTACTTC
TRBJ2-1,TRBV7-2,NA,few,CASTTSPNNNEQFF,TGTGCCAGCACCACCAGTCCCAACAACAATGAGCAGTTCTTC
TRBJ2-1,TRBV7-3,NA,NA,CASSKRQNSYNEQFF,TGTGCCAGCAGCAAAAGACAGAACTCCTACAATGAGCAGTTCTTC
TRBJ2-5,TRBV7-9,TRBD1,NA,CASSASPGQGAKETQYF,TGTGCCAGCAGCGCGTCACCGGGACAGGGGGCTAAAGAGACCCAGTACTTC
TRBJ2-1,TRBV5-5,TRBD2,NA,CASDPGLAFLRDSYEQFF,TGTGCCAGCGACCCGGGACTAGCGTTTTTGAGGGATTCTTATGAGCAGTTCTTC
TRBJ2-5,TRBV14,NA,NA,CASSQVWGRETQYF,TGTGCCAGCAGCCAAGTCTGGGGACGAGAGACCCAGTACTTC
TRBJ2-5,TRBV9,NA,NA,CASSGESGNAQYF,TGTGCCAGCAGCGGAGAGTCGGGTAATGCCCAGTACTTC
TRBJ2-5,TRBV5-5,NA,once,CASSVTEGETQYF,TGTGCCAGCAGCGTAACAGAAGGGGAGACCCAGTACTTC
TRBJ2-7,TRBV6-2/TRBV6-3,TRBD1,NA,CASSHKPGQGYEQYF,TGTGCCAGCAGTCATAAACCGGGACAGGGCTACGAGCAGTACTTC
TRBJ1-1,TRBV11-2,NA,NA,CASSLGSGVDTEAFF,TGTGCCAGCAGCTTAGGGTCAGGGGTGGACACTGAAGCTTTCTTT